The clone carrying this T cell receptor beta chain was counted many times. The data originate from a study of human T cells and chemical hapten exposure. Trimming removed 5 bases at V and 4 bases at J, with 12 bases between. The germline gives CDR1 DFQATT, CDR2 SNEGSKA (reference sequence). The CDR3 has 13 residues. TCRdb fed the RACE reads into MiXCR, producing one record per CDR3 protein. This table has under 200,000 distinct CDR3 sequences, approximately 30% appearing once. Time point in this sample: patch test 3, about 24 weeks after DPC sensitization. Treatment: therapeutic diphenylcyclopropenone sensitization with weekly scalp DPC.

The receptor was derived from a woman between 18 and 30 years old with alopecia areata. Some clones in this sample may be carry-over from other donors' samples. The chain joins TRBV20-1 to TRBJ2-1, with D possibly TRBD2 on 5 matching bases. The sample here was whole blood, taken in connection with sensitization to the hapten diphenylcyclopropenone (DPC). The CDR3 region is CSADYPPYNEQFF. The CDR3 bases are TGCAGTGCTGACTACCCCCCTTACAATGAGCAGTTCTTC.